The 10 T cell receptor beta chains in this list originate from one sample, sequenced in a study of cytomegalovirus exposure and HLA in healthy donors. Produced via immunoSEQ multiplex PCR; TCRdb's table is partial and in-frame only. There are roughly 98,000 clones in the sample; 70% to 90% occur only once, and roughly 3.9% lies in the top ten. Sequencing was performed on PBMCs. The receptors shown here come from a woman aged 25 to 39 in good health and CMV-seronegative.

The chain carries TRBV27 and TRBJ2-3; possible D gene TRBD2, 5 bases. The CDR3 is 15 amino acids. Germline values: CDR1 MNHEY, CDR2 SMNVEV (reference sequence). The V gene lost 4 bases and the J gene lost 0 bases, with 11 bases spanning the gap. This CDR3 is CASSWTPTSTDTQYF. The CDR3 DNA follows: TGTGCCAGCAGTTGGACTCCTACTAGCACAGATACGCAGTATTTT.

The chain combines TRBV29-1 with TRBJ1-2; 7 bases fit TRBD1. Germline assignment: CDR1 SQVTM and CDR2 ANQGSEA. The J segment lost 0 bases and the V segment lost 4 bases, leaving 8 bases of the junction unmatched. The CDR3 sequence is 15 residues long. The CDR3 here is CSVGAAGGTNYGYTF. The CDR3 DNA sequence: TGCAGCGTTGGAGCCGCAGGGGGGACTAACTATGGCTACACCTTC. The entire variable domain, with the rest obtained from reference TRBV29-1 and TRBJ1-2, is as follows: SAVISQKPSRDICQRGTSLTIQCQVDSQVTMMFWYRQQPGQSLTLIATANQGSEATYESGFVIDKFPISRPNLTFSTLTVSNMSPEDSSIYLCSVGAAGGTNYGYTFGSGTRLTVV.

The chain carries TRBV5-1 and TRBJ1-1; 8 nucleotides align to TRBD1. The length of the CDR3 is 14 residues. The germline V gene has CDR1 SGHRS and CDR2 YFSETQ. Trimming cost V 6 bases and J 8 bases; bases outside gene matches: 12. The CDR3 is CASTLLGTGTEAFF. DNA of the CDR3: TGCGCCAGCACTCTTCTAGGGACAGGCACCGAAGCTTTCTTT.

The rearrangement uses TRBV18 and TRBJ2-7, with 8 bases matching TRBD2. The CDR3 has 15 amino acids. Looked up from germline, CDR1 is KGHSH and CDR2 is LQKENI. Trimming removed 4 bases from V and 1 base from J; junction bases left unmatched: 6. CDR3 in DNA: TGTGCCAGCTCACAAACCGGGACTAGGTCCTACGAGCAGTACTTC. Translation gives CASSQTGTRSYEQYF.

CDR3 loop: CASGGGLGQPQHF. As DNA, the CDR3 is TGTGCCAGCGGCGGGGGGCTTGGTCAGCCCCAGCATTTT. This chain connects TRBV7-8 to TRBJ1-5; the D gene is possibly TRBD1 (6 bases). The ends were cut back, 8 bases at V and 6 bases at J, with 14 bases in the middle. The CDR3 sequence is 13 residues long. Germline loops: CDR1 SGHVS, CDR2 FQNEAQ.

A few counts support this clone. V usage is TRBV11-3 and J usage is TRBJ2-1, with TRBD2 identical over 11 bases. Trimming cost V 3 bases and J 6 bases; bases outside gene matches: 7. The germline V gene encodes CDR1 SGHNT and CDR2 YENEEA. This CDR3 spans 16 amino acids. CDR3 residues: CASSFGLTSGANEQFF. The CDR3 DNA follows: TGTGCCAGCAGCTTCGGACTGACTAGCGGGGCCAATGAGCAGTTCTTC.

The V and J genes are TRBV29-1 and TRBJ1-4; the match to TRBD1 covers 8 bases. The ends lost 7 bases at V and 7 bases at J; junction bases unmatched: 8. Germline V CDR1 and CDR2: SQVTM, ANQGSEA. The CDR3 contains 13 residues. The CDR3 loop is CSARAGGIEKLFF. The CDR3 bases are TGCAGCGCCCGGGCAGGGGGCATTGAAAAACTGTTTTTT. The entire variable domain, with the rest obtained from reference TRBV29-1 and TRBJ1-4, is as follows: SAVISQKPSRDICQRGTSLTIQCQVDSQVTMMFWYRQQPGQSLTLIATANQGSEATYESGFVIDKFPISRPNLTFSTLTVSNMSPEDSSIYLCSARAGGIEKLFFGSGTQLSVL.

This chain connects TRBV7-2 to TRBJ2-7, with 13 bases identical to TRBD2. The CDR3 is made up of 17 amino acids. J gave up 0 bases and V 1 base, and 3 bases lay outside the gene matches. In germline, CDR1 is SGHTA, CDR2 FQGNSA. This chain's CDR3 is CASSLGTSGRPSYEQYF. CDR3 bases: TGTGCCAGCAGCTTAGGGACTAGCGGGAGACCCTCCTACGAGCAGTACTTC. The full variable domain, with the rest looked up from reference TRBV7-2 and TRBJ2-7, is GAGVSQSPSNKVTEKGKDVELRCDPISGHTALYWYRQSLGQGLEFLIYFQGNSAPDKSGLPSDRFSAERTGGSVSTLTIQRTQQEDSAVYLCASSLGTSGRPSYEQYFGPGTRLTVT.

In the case of this clone: Other DNA sequences of this sample code for an identical CDR3. The rearrangement links TRBV6-1 to TRBJ1-1, with 8 bases matching TRBD1. Per the germline V gene, CDR1 is MNHNS and CDR2 is SASEGT. The V segment lost 2 bases and the J segment 5 bases; nucleotides outside the gene matches: 4. There are 14 residues in the CDR3. The CDR3 coding sequence is TGTGCCAGCAGTGAATTAGGACAGGGAACTGAAGCTTTCTTT. Translated, it gives CASSELGQGTEAFF.

The chain employs TRBV11-3 and TRBJ1-1; D unresolved. V lost 2 bases, J lost 1 base, and 8 bases lay in between. Germline V gives CDR1 SGHNT, CDR2 YENEEA. The CDR3 runs to 14 residues. This chain's CDR3 is CASSLSAGNTEAFF. The CDR3, as DNA: TGTGCCAGCAGCTTATCCGCAGGGAACACTGAAGCTTTCTTT.